This TCR beta chain stems from a study of CD8 T cells in Susac syndrome. The CDR3 covers 16 residues. The germline V gene encodes CDR1 LGHNA and CDR2 YSLEER. Trimming removed 1 base at V and 0 bases at J, with 12 bases between. About 0.45 to 1 ug RNA was reverse transcribed with random hexamers. TCRdb reprocessed the immunoSEQ multiplex PCR reads via MiXCR and lists one record per CDR3 protein. Seen here are about 140,000 distinct CDR3 sequences, 94% observed once, and the top ten hold 0.27%. Sample: CD8+ T cells from PBMCs. This TCR came from a human donor in good health. This chain joins TRBV4-3 and TRBJ2-5; possibly TRBD1 or TRBD2 for D (5 bases each). The CDR3: CASSQASGRHQETQYF. The CDR3, as DNA: TGCGCCAGCAGCCAAGCGTCGGGGCGGCACCAAGAGACCCAGTACTTC.